The subject of this entry is one T cell receptor beta chain. Its antigen is unidentified. This sample includes further DNA sequences coding for the same CDR3. Germline lookup yields CDR1 SEHNR and CDR2 FQNEAQ (reference sequence). The ends lost 2 bases at V and 3 bases at J; junction bases unmatched: 7. This CDR3 is built from 16 residues. The data stem from a study of beta chain features in type 1 diabetes. Study-wide points: Researchers report that Type 1 diabetes patients had moderately but significantly shorter TCRB CDR3s across all four CD4+ subsets.

The entirety of the isolated RNA underwent reverse transcription, so expressed TCRB transcripts were sequenced. Method: immunoSEQ multiplex PCR; TCRdb's copy keeps in-frame clones and lacks some. The sample lists about 370,000 clones, about 10% seen once, with approximately 0.6% in the top ten. The chain couples TRBV7-9 to TRBJ2-3; 8 bases fit TRBD2. The sequence was obtained from a man under 40 with type 1 diabetes. Source material: central memory CD4+ T cells from blood. CDR3: CASSLTGGGRTDTQYF. In DNA form, the CDR3 reads TGTGCCAGCAGCTTAACGGGGGGCGGGAGGACAGATACGCAGTATTTT.